These T cell receptor beta chains were read from a single sample in a study of cytomegalovirus exposure and HLA in healthy donors. The method was immunoSEQ multiplex PCR; TCRdb's version includes in-frame clones alone and lacks a portion of them. The sample has some 160,000 clones, nearly 80% seen once. Sequenced material: PBMCs. The source is a woman younger than 45 in good health and CMV-seronegative. CDR3s include the opening cysteine and the closing phenylalanine or tryptophan. Each record gives: D gene, V gene, J gene, clone size, CDR3 protein, CDR3 DNA. D genes are given only for firm matches. The size of a clone is reported for some rows only, either as once, few or many, or as a class for expanded clones.

>NA|TRBV7-2|TRBJ1-1|once
CASSSQPGRLATEAFF
TGTGCCAGCAGCTCGCAACCTGGGCGATTGGCCACTGAAGCTTTCTTT
>TRBD1|TRBV7-9|TRBJ2-3|NA
CASSLRGTGSTDTQYF
TGTGCCAGCAGCTTACGAGGGACAGGGTCCACAGATACGCAGTATTTT
>NA|TRBV19|TRBJ1-4|NA
CASSLLANEKLFF
TGTGCCAGTAGTCTTTTAGCTAATGAAAAACTGTTTTTT
>NA|TRBV6-5|TRBJ1-2|few
CASRLGYGYTF
TGTGCCAGCAGGCTAGGCTATGGCTACACCTTC
>NA|TRBV28|TRBJ2-1|NA
CASEGGKDEQFF
TGTGCCAGCGAGGGGGGGAAGGACGAGCAGTTCTTC
>NA|TRBV6-6|TRBJ1-5|NA
CASRGSRDSNQPQHF
TGTGCCAGCCGTGGGAGTAGGGATAGCAATCAGCCCCAGCATTTT
>TRBD1|TRBV19|TRBJ1-2|NA
CASRQGRYGYTF
TGTGCCAGCAGACAGGGGCGCTATGGCTACACCTTC
>NA|TRBV18|TRBJ1-5|NA
CASSQEGGGQPQHF
TGTGCCAGCTCACAGGAGGGTGGTGGTCAGCCCCAGCATTTT
>NA|TRBV6-5|TRBJ1-3|NA
CASRRGVNSGNTIYF
TGTGCCAGCCGGAGAGGAGTTAACTCTGGAAACACCATATATTTT
>TRBD1|TRBV6-6|TRBJ1-5|NA
CASSYAGQGSSQPQHF
TGTGCCAGCAGTTACGCAGGACAGGGGAGTTCTCAGCCCCAGCATTTT
>NA|TRBV5-1|TRBJ2-1|NA
CASSLAQGETIIQFF
TGCGCCAGCAGCTTGGCACAGGGAGAGACGATAATCCAGTTCTTC
>NA|TRBV15|TRBJ1-1|NA
CATSGEWRGNTEAFF
TGTGCCACCAGCGGAGAATGGAGAGGTAACACTGAAGCTTTCTTT
>TRBD1|TRBV2|TRBJ1-3|few
CASSGDSLNTIYF
TGTGCCAGCAGTGGGGACAGTTTAAACACCATATATTTT
>NA|TRBV5-1|TRBJ1-5|once
CASSFNSGSGQPQHF
TGCGCCAGCAGCTTCAACTCAGGGTCGGGTCAGCCCCAGCATTTT
>NA|TRBV30|TRBJ2-3|NA
CAWSGSGGTDTQYF
TGTGCCTGGAGTGGATCGGGGGGCACAGATACGCAGTATTTT
>TRBD1|TRBV2|TRBJ1-1|NA
CASGTGQGLKAFF
TGTGCCAGCGGCACTGGACAGGGTTTAAAAGCTTTCTTT
>TRBD1|TRBV2|TRBJ2-5|NA
CASRRDRGETQYF
TGTGCCAGCAGACGGGACAGGGGGGAGACCCAGTACTTC
>TRBD1|TRBV29-1|TRBJ1-2|NA
CSVGGAETGGFNYGYTF
TGCAGCGTTGGGGGGGCGGAGACAGGGGGCTTCAACTATGGCTACACCTTC
>NA|TRBV30|TRBJ2-2|NA
CAWSRQSTGELFF
TGTGCCTGGAGCCGACAGTCCACCGGGGAGCTGTTTTTT
>TRBD2|TRBV5-4|TRBJ2-5|few
CASSQRTGTSGGETQYF
TGTGCCAGCAGCCAGAGGACCGGGACTAGCGGGGGGGAGACCCAGTACTTC
>NA|TRBV4-2|TRBJ1-2|NA
CASSQEDDRNYGYTF
TGTGCCAGCAGCCAAGAGGACGACAGGAACTATGGCTACACCTTC
>NA|TRBV6-6|TRBJ2-3|NA
CASRITGGGADTQYF
TGTGCCAGCAGGATAACGGGAGGGGGCGCAGATACGCAGTATTTT
>NA|TRBV9|TRBJ2-2|NA
CASSVDDEGGNTGELFF
TGTGCCAGCAGCGTAGATGATGAGGGCGGGAACACCGGGGAGCTGTTTTTT
>NA|TRBV7-6|TRBJ1-1|NA
CASSLSGGTEAFF
TGTGCCAGCAGCTTAAGCGGGGGCACTGAAGCTTTCTTT
>NA|TRBV16|TRBJ1-2|NA
CASSPRANYGYTF
TGTGCCAGCAGCCCCCGGGCTAACTATGGCTACACCTTC
>TRBD2|TRBV4-3|TRBJ2-5|NA
CASSQAGGAQETQYF
TGCGCCAGCAGCCAAGCGGGGGGGGCCCAAGAGACCCAGTACTTC
>NA|TRBV29-1|TRBJ1-2|once
CSVKGREGRANYGYTF
TGCAGCGTTAAGGGCCGCGAGGGGAGGGCTAACTATGGCTACACCTTC
>NA|TRBV7-3|TRBJ1-1|NA
CASSPNLNTEAFF
TGTGCCAGCAGCCCCAACTTGAACACTGAAGCTTTCTTT
>TRBD2|TRBV6-5|TRBJ2-5|few
CASSYSGLAGETQYF
TGTGCCAGCAGTTACTCAGGGCTAGCGGGAGAGACCCAGTACTTC
>TRBD1|TRBV19|TRBJ2-7|NA
CASSLGQGQRDEQYF
TGTGCCAGTAGTCTCGGACAGGGGCAAAGGGACGAGCAGTACTTC